A single sample gave rise to the 32 T cell receptor beta chains below, sequenced in a study of read filtering for tumor transcriptome and immune sequencing. This library used roughly 400 ng RNA and molecular barcoded adaptors spanning alpha/delta and beta/gamma chains. TCRdb reprocessed the reads via MiXCR and lists one record per CDR3 protein. The sample gives 93,000 or so distinct CDR3 sequences, about a fifth of which show up once; approximately 10% is in the top ten. Sequenced material: a population of CD138-negative cells sorted from bone marrow. The origin of the receptors is a donor at least 40 years old with multiple myeloma.

This CDR3 is CASSQGWDTEAFF. In DNA, the CDR3 is TGCGCCAGCAGTCAGGGCTGGGACACTGAAGCTTTCTTT. The genes are TRBV5-1 and TRBJ1-1, with D perhaps TRBD1 (5 bases). V lost 5 bases and J lost 3, with 11 bases in between. This CDR3 comprises 13 residues. Germline CDR1 and CDR2: SGHRS and YFSETQ. Full variable domain (remainder filled in from reference TRBV5-1 and TRBJ1-1): KAGVTQTPRYLIKTRGQQVTLSCSPISGHRSVSWYQQTPGQGLQFLFEYFSETQRNKGNFPGRFSGRQFSNSRSEMNVSTLELGDSALYLCASSQGWDTEAFFGQGTRLTVV.

Concerning this clonotype itself: Sequence at one end of the junction differs from germline and may be a read error. V usage is TRBV24-1 and J usage is TRBJ2-5; the D is unclear. The CDR3 runs 12 residues. The germline V gene has CDR1 KGHDR and CDR2 SFDVKD. CDR3 bases: TGTGCCACCAGTGTTAACGGTGAGACCCGGTACTTC. This encodes CATSVNGETRYF.

This clonotype was observed many times. The chain carries TRBV4-1 and TRBJ2-6; D ambiguous. The length of the CDR3 is 15 residues. Deletions cut 0 bases from V and 1 base from J, with 4 bases between. Germline V lookup: CDR1 MGHRA, CDR2 YSYEKL. For the CDR3, the DNA is TGCGCCAGCAGCCAAGATCCGTCTGGGGCCAACGTCCTGACTTTC. Its protein product is CASSQDPSGANVLTF.

This clonotype was recorded a few times. Since a much larger clone is just one base distant, this may be a read error. The V call is TRBV28, the J call TRBJ2-7; 9 nucleotides match TRBD1. Germline values: CDR1 MDHEN, CDR2 SYDVKM. The CDR3 covers 14 residues. V lost 8 bases and J lost 9; bases outside the gene matches: 14. The CDR3: CASLTTGGKDGQYF. The CDR3 nucleotides read TGTGCCAGCTTAACGACAGGGGGGAAGGACGGGCAGTACTTC.

In its sample, this clonotype was seen many times. The rearrangement joins TRBV29-1 to TRBJ2-5; 11 bases line up with TRBD2. Germline lookup yields CDR1 SQVTM and CDR2 ANQGSEA. CDR3 size: 14 residues. V shed 7 bases, J shed 5 bases, and the junction held 9 bases outside the gene matches. The CDR3 region is CSAQTSGGRETQYF. The CDR3 region has the DNA TGCAGCGCCCAAACTAGCGGGGGTCGGGAGACCCAGTACTTC.

The table lists this clonotype with many counts. V usage is TRBV28 and J usage is TRBJ2-5; D not resolved. The CDR3 totals 12 residues. Germline assignment: CDR1 MDHEN and CDR2 SYDVKM. V was clipped by 5 bases and J by 0 bases, with 4 bases between them. The CDR3 sequence is CASSLYQETQYF. The CDR3 DNA reads TGTGCCAGCAGTCTGTACCAAGAGACCCAGTACTTC. Drawing the rest from reference TRBV28 and TRBJ2-5, the complete variable domain is DVKVTQSSRYLVKRTGEKVFLECVQDMDHENMFWYRQDPGLGLRLIYFSYDVKMKEKGDIPEGYSVSREKKERFSLILESASTNQTSMYLCASSLYQETQYFGPGTRLLVL.

Concerning this clonotype itself: At one of its ends the junction is not consistent with the germline gene, which may arise from a read error. V is TRBV6-1 and J is TRBJ2-1, with 9 bases matching TRBD2. Per the germline V gene, CDR1 is MNHNS and CDR2 is SASEGT. This CDR3 is built from 14 residues. CDR3 sequence reads: CASSRGGGYNEQSF. The DNA for the CDR3 is TGTGCCAGCTCGCGGGGGGGAGGTTACAATGAGCAGTCCTTC.

The table lists this clonotype with many counts. The chain employs TRBV5-1 and TRBJ2-3, with unresolved D. The germline CDR1 and CDR2 sequences are SGHRS and YFSETQ. The CDR3 is made up of 13 amino acids. The ends were cut back, 1 base at V and 5 bases at J, with 8 bases in the middle. The CDR3: CASSLQIGDTQYF. CDR3 DNA: TGCGCCAGCAGCTTGCAAATTGGAGATACGCAGTATTTT.

The sample holds a few counts of this clonotype. The V call is TRBV28, the J call TRBJ1-1; D unclear. Deletions cut 2 bases from V and 5 bases from J, with 6 bases between. Germline V gene data show CDR1 as MDHEN and CDR2 as SYDVKM. This CDR3 is built from 12 residues. CDR3 protein: CASSLRETEAFF. In DNA, the CDR3 is TGTGCCAGCAGTTTAAGGGAAACTGAAGCTTTCTTT.

This clonotype has a count of ten or more. The chain couples TRBV15 to TRBJ2-5, with D possibly called TRBD1 or TRBD2 (5 bases each). Germline CDR1 LNHNV, CDR2 YYDKDF (reference sequence). The CDR3 is made up of 15 amino acids. The V end lost 5 bases, the J end lost 5 bases, and 18 bases lay between the germline ends. CDR3 in DNA: TGTGCCACCAGCGGCCATGGGGGTTTAACGGAGACCCAGTACTTC. Translation gives CATSGHGGLTETQYF. The full variable domain, its missing parts supplied by reference TRBV15 and TRBJ2-5, is DAMVIQNPRYQVTQFGKPVTLSCSQTLNHNVMYWYQQKSSQAPKLLFHYYDKDFNNEADTPDNFQSRRPNTSFCFLDIRSPGLGDTAMYLCATSGHGGLTETQYFGPGTRLLVL.

This clonotype was recorded many times. The rearrangement uses TRBV7-2 and TRBJ2-7; 8 bases map to TRBD2. This CDR3 is 15 amino acids long. The V gene end was trimmed by 5 bases and the J gene end by 7 bases; junction bases not matched to a gene: 13. Germline V CDR1 and CDR2: SGHTA, FQGNSA. Here the CDR3 reads CASSPHGLALGEQYF. The CDR3 nucleotides are TGTGCCAGCAGCCCACACGGACTAGCTCTCGGAGAGCAGTACTTC. Full variable domain (rest looked up from reference TRBV7-2 and TRBJ2-7): GAGVSQSPSNKVTEKGKDVELRCDPISGHTALYWYRQSLGQGLEFLIYFQGNSAPDKSGLPSDRFSAERTGGSVSTLTIQRTQQEDSAVYLCASSPHGLALGEQYFGPGTRLTVT.

At least ten counts were recorded for this clonotype. V usage is TRBV28 and J usage is TRBJ2-7; 7 bases agree with TRBD2. This CDR3 comprises 14 residues. Germline V gene data show CDR1 as MDHEN and CDR2 as SYDVKM. V gave up 4 bases and J gave up 2 bases; unmatched junction bases: 5. The CDR3 DNA reads TGTGCCAGCAGTTGGGCAAGCGGGGCCTACGAGCAGTACTTC. Translation: CASSWASGAYEQYF.

This clonotype was seen many times. This chain uses TRBV7-8 with TRBJ2-2, with D possibly being TRBD1 (6 bases). There are 15 residues in the CDR3. V shed 4 bases and J shed 5 bases, with 14 bases lying between them. Germline assignment: CDR1 SGHVS and CDR2 FQNEAQ. Here the CDR3 reads CASSSPFTGTGELFF. In DNA, the CDR3 is TGTGCCAGCAGCTCTCCCTTCACAGGGACCGGGGAGCTGTTTTTT. Drawing the rest from reference TRBV7-8 and TRBJ2-2, the complete variable domain is GAGVSQSPRYKVAKRGQDVALRCDPISGHVSLFWYQQALGQGPEFLTYFQNEAQLDKSGLPSDRFFAERPEGSVSTLKIQRTQQEDSAVYLCASSSPFTGTGELFFGEGSRLTVL.

This clonotype has only a few counts. V usage is TRBV5-6 and J usage is TRBJ2-5; 7 bases map to TRBD1. The J segment lost 2 bases and the V segment lost 4 bases, leaving 5 bases of the junction unmatched. CDR1 and CDR2 from the germline V gene are SGHDT and YYEEEE. This CDR3 region has 14 residues. The DNA for the CDR3 is TGTGCCAGCAGCGACTTGGGACAGCAAGAGACCCAGTACTTC. It specifies CASSDLGQQETQYF.

In regard to this clonotype: This clone may be a read error of a much larger clone one base away. The rearrangement links TRBV7-3 to TRBJ1-1, with D maybe TRBD1 (6 bases). The CDR3 contains 15 residues. V lost 5 bases to trimming and J lost 5 bases, with 18 bases between them. Germline V CDR1 and CDR2: SGHTA, FQGTGA. CDR3 bases: TGTGCCAGCAGCACGAGAAAAGAAGGGGGAACTGAAGCTTTCTTT. Its translation is CASSTRKEGGTEAFF.

CDR3 region: CASSWRGGGTDTQYF. The CDR3 bases are TGTGCCAGCAGCTGGCGGGGCGGGGGCACAGATACGCAGTATTTT. This chain uses TRBV11-2 with TRBJ2-3, with D possibly matching TRBD2 (6 bases). CDR3 size: 15 residues. CDR1 and CDR2 (germline): SGHAT, FQNNGV. V lost 4 bases, J lost 1 base, and 12 bases lay in between. Full variable domain (rest looked up from reference TRBV11-2 and TRBJ2-3): EAGVAQSPRYKIIEKRQSVAFWCNPISGHATLYWYQQILGQGPKLLIQFQNNGVVDDSQLPKDRFSAERLKGVDSTLKIQPAKLEDSAVYLCASSWRGGGTDTQYFGPGTRLTVL.

This clonotype was counted only a few times. The chain uses TRBV6-2 or TRBV6-3 and TRBJ2-3; D unclear. Trimming took 5 bases from V and 6 from J, leaving 9 bases between them. The CDR3 sequence is 12 residues long. CDR1 and CDR2 from the germline V gene are MNHEY and SVGEGT. This chain's CDR3 is CASSPRVDTQYF. The CDR3 DNA reads TGTGCCAGCAGTCCAAGAGTGGATACGCAGTATTTT.

Concerning this clonotype itself: An end of the junction does not agree with germline; a read error may underlie this. The rearrangement joins TRBV6-2 or TRBV6-3 to TRBJ1-1, with D possibly matching TRBD1 (5 bases). Germline CDR1 is MNHEY and CDR2 is SVGEGT. The CDR3 extends over 14 amino acids. The CDR3 protein is CSSSGGPTGTEAFF. CDR3 DNA: TGTTCCAGCAGTGGGGGACCGACGGGCACTGAAGCTTTCTTT.

This clonotype was seen many times. CDR3 region: CASSPSGTIEQFF. DNA of the CDR3: TGCGCCAGCAGCCCGTCGGGGACCATTGAGCAGTTCTTC. The V and J genes are TRBV5-1 and TRBJ2-1, with D perhaps TRBD1 or TRBD2 (5 bases each). CDR3 length: 13 amino acids. The V end was cut by 4 bases, the J end by 9 bases, with 14 bases between. Germline V gene data show CDR1 as SGHRS and CDR2 as YFSETQ.

This clonotype was counted ten times or more. The V call is TRBV28, the J call TRBJ2-7; D may be TRBD2 (7 bases). The germline V gene has CDR1 MDHEN and CDR2 SYDVKM. This CDR3 has 15 amino acids. The V end lost 7 bases, the J end lost 1 base, and 17 bases lay between the germline ends. The CDR3 sequence is CASKRPGGHSYEQYF. DNA of the CDR3: TGTGCCAGCAAACGTCCGGGGGGCCATTCCTACGAGCAGTACTTC.

In this sample, this clonotype turned up many times. The CDR3 sequence: CSVVPGQGQNIQYF. DNA of the CDR3: TGCAGCGTTGTTCCCGGACAGGGCCAAAACATTCAGTACTTC. The chain combines TRBV29-1 with TRBJ2-4; 8 bases match TRBD1. Germline CDR1 is SQVTM and CDR2 is ANQGSEA. This CDR3 has 14 residues. After removal of 4 bases from V and 5 bases from J, the junction contained 7 bases not matched to a gene.

This clonotype came up a few times. In nucleotides, the CDR3 is TGTGCCAGCAGCTCCGGGGCGAACACTGAAGCTTTCTTT. As protein: CASSSGANTEAFF. The chain employs TRBV7-3 and TRBJ1-1, with a tentative D call TRBD1 (5 bases). Germline V lookup: CDR1 SGHTA, CDR2 FQGTGA. This CDR3 region has 13 residues. Trimming pared 4 bases from V and 1 base from J, leaving 7 bases between.

This clonotype has a count of ten or more. The chain couples TRBV7-9 to TRBJ2-5, with no clear D. The CDR3 has 13 amino acids. V lost 7 bases and J 5 bases, leaving 14 bases between the germline ends. The V gene's germline CDR1 is SEHNR and CDR2 FQNEAQ (reference sequence). In nucleotides, the CDR3 is TGTGCCAGCACCCCGTCCGGGCGGGAGACCCAGTACTTC. Translated, it gives CASTPSGRETQYF.

In its sample, this clonotype was seen many times. This chain links TRBV7-9 with TRBJ2-7; D gene uncertain. The CDR3 is 15 residues long. V was clipped by 1 base and J by 4 bases, with 14 bases between them. Germline assignment: CDR1 SEHNR and CDR2 FQNEAQ (reference sequence). The chain's CDR3 is CASSLVTQPLYEQYF. In DNA, the CDR3 is TGTGCCAGCAGCTTAGTCACGCAACCACTATACGAGCAGTACTTC.

In this sample, this clonotype turned up many times. The gene calls are TRBV27 and TRBJ2-1; 8 bases match TRBD2. The CDR3 extends over 15 amino acids. Germline V gene data show CDR1 as MNHEY and CDR2 as SMNVEV (reference sequence). V lost 1 base and J lost 2; bases outside the gene matches: 1. This CDR3 is CASSLFSGTYNEQFF. DNA for the CDR3: TGTGCCAGCAGTTTATTTAGCGGGACCTACAATGAGCAGTTCTTC.

The chain has TRBV11-3 and TRBJ2-1; 8 positions agree with TRBD2. Germline lookup yields CDR1 SGHNT and CDR2 YENEEA. The ends lost 7 bases at V and 6 bases at J; junction bases unmatched: 14. The CDR3 has 16 amino acids. In nucleotides, the CDR3 is TGTGCCAGCACCGACCGGCGGGGGGCTAAATTCAATGAGCAGTTCTTC. The encoded protein is CASTDRRGAKFNEQFF.

In this sample, this clonotype turned up many times. This chain connects TRBV29-1 to TRBJ2-2; 9 nucleotides agree with TRBD2. The V and J ends lost 0 bases and 6 bases, in that order; junction bases with no gene match: 5. The CDR3 runs to 15 residues. Germline V gives CDR1 SQVTM, CDR2 ANQGSEA. The CDR3 region is CSVEDRRGGPGELFF. CDR3 DNA: TGCAGCGTTGAAGATCGGCGGGGGGGCCCCGGGGAGCTGTTTTTT.

The table lists this clonotype with many counts. This chain's CDR3 is CASRREEPSGHTQYF. CDR3 DNA sequence: TGTGCCAGCCGGCGGGAGGAGCCGTCAGGTCATACGCAGTATTTT. This chain connects TRBV21-1 to TRBJ2-3; TRBD2 reflects the table's D call only, with no check against the DNA. TRBV21-1 counts as a pseudogene. The CDR3 is 15 amino acids.

The chain carries TRBV18 and TRBJ2-5; no clear D. The length of the CDR3 is 14 residues. Trimming took 1 base from V and 5 from J, leaving 11 bases between them. Germline CDR1 is KGHSH and CDR2 is LQKENI. This CDR3 reads CASSPQKRAETQYF. The CDR3 nucleotides read TGTGCCAGCTCACCACAGAAGAGAGCGGAGACCCAGTACTTC.

This clonotype was observed at least ten times. This rearrangement joins TRBV29-1 to TRBJ2-2; TRBD1 matches 9 bases. The germline CDR1 and CDR2 sequences are SQVTM and ANQGSEA. V was clipped by 6 bases and J by 4 bases; unmatched bases: 3. The CDR3 extends over 13 amino acids. The CDR3 nucleotides read TGCAGCGTGTGGGGACAGGGCACCGGGGAGCTGTTTTTT. The encoded protein is CSVWGQGTGELFF.

This clonotype was recorded many times. The chain links TRBV28 to TRBJ2-5; 7 nucleotides match TRBD2. J gave up 5 bases and V 3 bases, and 9 bases lay outside the gene matches. Germline V CDR1 and CDR2: MDHEN, SYDVKM. The CDR3 is 15 residues long. The CDR3 spells CASSFPHSGVETQYF. CDR3 nucleotide sequence: TGTGCCAGCAGTTTTCCCCACAGCGGGGTTGAGACCCAGTACTTC.

A few counts support this clonotype. This chain links TRBV28 with TRBJ1-3; a possible D gene is TRBD1 (5 bases). This CDR3 region has 16 residues. Germline V lookup: CDR1 MDHEN, CDR2 SYDVKM. V lost 6 bases, J lost 0 bases, and 15 bases lay in between. As DNA, the CDR3 is TGTGCCAGCAGGTCTGGGAAGGGACCCTCTGGAAACACCATATATTTT. It yields the protein CASRSGKGPSGNTIYF.